The 20 T cell receptor beta chains reported below all come from one sample, sequenced in a study of OX40 agonist ivuxolimab in advanced cancers. Sequenced by immunoSEQ multiplex PCR; TCRdb stores in-frame clones only, minus some. The sample holds 70,000 or so clones, about 90% seen once. Sequencing was performed on CD4+ or CD8+ T cells sorted from blood, taken in a trial of the OX40 agonist ivuxolimab. These receptors were obtained from an adult with an advanced solid tumor such as melanoma, head and neck, liver or kidney cancer.

The chain couples TRBV5-2 to TRBJ2-6; the D call of TRBD1 is as the table states it, not checked on the DNA. TRBV5-2 is tagged as a pseudogene. The CDR3 consists of 17 residues. Here the CDR3 DNA reads TGTGCCAGCAAGGTTTACAGTACACAAAGTCGGGCCAACGTCCTGACTTTC. Translating it yields CASKVYSTQSRANVLTF.

Here the CDR3 reads CASSPGGWNEQFF. The CDR3 DNA follows: TGTGCCAGCAGCCCGGGGGGGTGGAATGAGCAGTTCTTC. This chain connects TRBV7-9 to TRBJ2-1; 8 nucleotides line up with TRBD2. Germline V gives CDR1 SEHNR, CDR2 FQNEAQ (reference sequence). Trimming at V came to 5 bases and at J to 7 bases, leaving 4 bases not matched to a gene. The CDR3 is 13 residues long. Filled out from reference TRBV7-9 and TRBJ2-1, the complete variable domain reads DTGVSQNPRHKITKRGQNVTFRCDPISEHNRLYWYRQTLGQGPEFLTYFQNEAQLEKSRLLSDRFSAERPKGSFSTLEIQRTEQGDSAMYLCASSPGGWNEQFFGPGTRLTVL.

The V and J genes are TRBV7-2 and TRBJ2-3; D unresolved. Germline-derived CDR1 and CDR2 are SGHTA and FQGNSA. The CDR3 consists of 14 residues. V lost 4 bases and J 0 bases, leaving 8 bases between the germline ends. The CDR3 nucleotides are TGTGCCAGCAGCTCCTGGACCAGCACAGATACGCAGTATTTT. As protein: CASSSWTSTDTQYF.

The V call is TRBV13, the J call TRBJ2-7; D uncertain. The CDR3 runs 14 residues. In germline, CDR1 is PRHDT, CDR2 FYEKMQ (reference sequence). The V gene lost 2 bases and the J gene lost 5 bases, with 13 bases spanning the gap. CDR3 residues: CASSLRGAQDEQYF. In DNA, the CDR3 is TGTGCCAGCAGCTTACGCGGAGCCCAGGACGAGCAGTACTTC.

This sequence joins TRBV27 and TRBJ1-1; tentatively, D is TRBD1 (5 bases). This CDR3 has 12 residues. Trimming removed 4 bases from V and 6 bases from J, with 9 bases in between. Germline V gene sequence: CDR1 MNHEY, CDR2 SMNVEV (reference sequence). CDR3 bases: TGTGCCAGCAGTTCTAGGGGAGCTGAAGCTTTCTTT. Translation: CASSSRGAEAFF.

The chain recombines TRBV7-3 with TRBJ2-5; D possibly corresponds to TRBD1 (5 bases). The CDR3 contains 13 residues. Germline V lookup: CDR1 SGHTA, CDR2 FQGTGA. Deletions cut 4 bases from V and 5 bases from J, with 11 bases between. CDR3 sequence: CASSSPGFETQYF. The CDR3 nucleotides read TGTGCCAGCAGCTCCCCAGGGTTCGAGACCCAGTACTTC.

The chain recombines TRBV28 with TRBJ1-1; D remains ambiguous. CDR1 MDHEN and CDR2 SYDVKM come from the germline V gene. V was pared by 3 bases and J by 0 bases, with 11 bases between. CDR3 length: 15 residues. The CDR3 here is CASSLRSPMNTEAFF. CDR3 coding DNA: TGTGCCAGCAGTTTGAGAAGCCCCATGAACACTGAAGCTTTCTTT.

V usage is TRBV13 and J usage is TRBJ2-6; D may be TRBD2 (7 bases). CDR1 is PRHDT and CDR2 is FYEKMQ in the germline V gene (reference sequence). V was pared by 2 bases and J by 2 bases, with 13 bases between. The CDR3 runs to 17 residues. CDR3 DNA: TGTGCCAGCAGCTTATGGGGGGGACACCCTGGGGCCAACGTCCTGACTTTC. As protein: CASSLWGGHPGANVLTF.

This rearrangement joins TRBV28 to TRBJ2-6; D is unclear. V was cut by 8 bases and J by 3 bases, with 11 bases left in between. The CDR3 is made up of 14 amino acids. CDR1 is MDHEN and CDR2 is SYDVKM in the germline V gene. CDR3 amino acids: CASAAVLGANVLTF. The CDR3 DNA is TGTGCCAGCGCCGCGGTGCTTGGGGCCAACGTCCTGACTTTC.

V is TRBV30 and J is TRBJ2-7, with unresolved D. Trimming removed 2 bases from V and 2 bases from J, with 10 bases in between. This CDR3 is 13 amino acids long. Germline CDR1 is GTSNPN and CDR2 is SVGIG (reference sequence). CDR3 in DNA: TGTGCCTGGAGTATGGGTTCCACCTACGAGCAGTACTTC. It yields the protein CAWSMGSTYEQYF.

This clone was picked up one time. The chain joins TRBV5-6 to TRBJ2-7; no firm D call. CDR1 is SGHDT, CDR2 YYEEEE, per germline. The V and J ends lost 0 bases and 1 base respectively, with 5 bases between them. There are 13 residues in the CDR3. The CDR3 loop is CASSLAGSYEQYF. CDR3 nucleotide sequence: TGTGCCAGCAGCTTGGCGGGTTCCTACGAGCAGTACTTC.

The gene calls are TRBV28 and TRBJ2-5, with no clear D. Near its end, the DNA agrees better with TRBJ2-7, so the J call may be wrong. The CDR3 extends over 16 amino acids. The germline V gene encodes CDR1 MDHEN and CDR2 SYDVKM. DNA of the CDR3: TGTGCCAGCAGTGCCACAAGCGAGCCTTCTCTCTACGAGCAGTACTTC. It encodes CASSATSEPSLYEQYF.

The chain combines TRBV28 with TRBJ1-2; D remains unclear. With 6 bases removed from V and 2 bases from J, the gap between germline ends came to 22 bases. The CDR3 covers 17 residues. CDR1 is MDHEN and CDR2 is SYDVKM in the germline V gene. Here the CDR3 DNA reads TGTGCCAGCAGCATCCCGTTGGAAGGGAGGAACAACTATGGCTACACCTTC. Amino acids: CASSIPLEGRNNYGYTF.

CDR3: CASSLGDSEAFF. The CDR3 DNA sequence: TGCGCCAGCAGCTTGGGGGACAGTGAAGCTTTCTTT. The rearrangement links TRBV5-1 to TRBJ1-1, with TRBD1 identical over 7 bases. The J segment lost 7 bases and the V segment lost 0 bases, leaving 0 bases of the junction unmatched. The germline gives CDR1 SGHRS, CDR2 YFSETQ. This CDR3 has 12 amino acids.

This chain uses TRBV21-1 with TRBJ2-5; the table's D call of TRBD2 was not tested on the DNA. TRBV21-1 is labeled a pseudogene. The CDR3 contains 16 residues. The CDR3 here is CASSKLGSGSGETQYF. As DNA, the CDR3 is TGTGCCAGCAGCAAACTGGGTAGCGGGAGCGGTGAGACCCAGTACTTC.

V gene TRBV27 combines with J gene TRBJ2-7; possibly TRBD1 or TRBD2 for D (5 bases each). With 5 bases removed from V and 3 bases from J, the gap between germline ends came to 17 bases. Germline V gene data show CDR1 as MNHEY and CDR2 as SMNVEV (reference sequence). The CDR3 sequence is 15 residues long. The CDR3 region has the DNA TGTGCCAGCAGTGCATACGGGGCAGGAGACTACGAGCAGTACTTC. Translated, it gives CASSAYGAGDYEQYF.

The chain is built from TRBV11-3 and TRBJ2-1, with D tentatively TRBD1 (5 bases). Germline lookup yields CDR1 SGHNT and CDR2 YENEEA. This CDR3 comprises 16 residues. Trimming removed 0 bases from V and 3 bases from J, with 12 bases in between. CDR3 sequence reads: CASSLDSSGLYNEQFF. Written as DNA, the CDR3 is TGTGCCAGCAGCTTAGATTCTTCAGGGCTCTACAATGAGCAGTTCTTC. Together with reference TRBV11-3 and TRBJ2-1, the CDR3 gives the full variable domain: EAGVVQSPRYKIIEKKQPVAFWCNPISGHNTLYWYLQNLGQGPELLIRYENEEAVDDSQLPKDRFSAERLKGVDSTLKIQPAELGDSAVYLCASSLDSSGLYNEQFFGPGTRLTVL.

This sequence joins TRBV5-4 and TRBJ2-1, with TRBD2 matching 7 bases. This CDR3 spans 15 amino acids. V trimming: 6 bases; J trimming: 7 bases; junction bases outside the gene matches: 13. From germline, CDR1 is SGHNT and CDR2 YYREEE (reference sequence). The CDR3 sequence: CASIGMAGVRNEQFF. CDR3 nucleotide sequence: TGTGCCAGCATTGGAATGGCGGGAGTAAGGAATGAGCAGTTCTTC.

Note on this clone: A junction boundary mismatches the germline segment, possibly from a read error. The chain combines TRBV15 with TRBJ2-7; D gene uncertain. The CDR3 runs 13 residues. In germline, CDR1 is LNHNV, CDR2 YYDKDF (reference sequence). CDR3 amino acids: CATSGEEVGEQYF. In nucleotides, the CDR3 is TGTGCCACCAGCGGAGAAGAGGTGGGCGAGCAGTACTTC.

The CDR3 region is CASSSGYLTDTQYF. CDR3 nucleotide sequence: TGTGCCAGCAGCTCAGGGTACTTGACAGATACGCAGTATTTT. The chain carries TRBV11-3 and TRBJ2-3; D is perhaps TRBD1 (5 bases). Per germline, CDR1 SGHNT and CDR2 YENEEA. V lost 4 bases to trimming and J lost 3 bases, with 11 bases between them. CDR3 size: 14 residues.